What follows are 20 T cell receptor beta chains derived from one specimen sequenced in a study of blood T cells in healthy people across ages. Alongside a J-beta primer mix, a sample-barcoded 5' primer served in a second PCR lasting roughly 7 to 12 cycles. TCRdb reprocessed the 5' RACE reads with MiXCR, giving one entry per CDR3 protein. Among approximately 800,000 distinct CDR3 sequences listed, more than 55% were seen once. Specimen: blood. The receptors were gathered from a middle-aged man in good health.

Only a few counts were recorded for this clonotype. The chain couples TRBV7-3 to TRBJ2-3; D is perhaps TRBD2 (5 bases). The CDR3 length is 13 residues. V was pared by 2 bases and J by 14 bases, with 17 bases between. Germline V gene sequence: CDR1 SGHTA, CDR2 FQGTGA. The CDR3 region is CASSLEEGAFLYF. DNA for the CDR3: TGTGCCAGCAGCTTAGAAGAGGGCGCCTTTCTGTATTTT.

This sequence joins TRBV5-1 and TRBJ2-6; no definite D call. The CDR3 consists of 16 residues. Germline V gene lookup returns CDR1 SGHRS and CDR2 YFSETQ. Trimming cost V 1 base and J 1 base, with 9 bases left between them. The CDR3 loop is CASSLYILSGANVLTF. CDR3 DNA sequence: TGCGCCAGCAGCTTGTATATCCTTTCTGGGGCCAACGTCCTGACTTTC.

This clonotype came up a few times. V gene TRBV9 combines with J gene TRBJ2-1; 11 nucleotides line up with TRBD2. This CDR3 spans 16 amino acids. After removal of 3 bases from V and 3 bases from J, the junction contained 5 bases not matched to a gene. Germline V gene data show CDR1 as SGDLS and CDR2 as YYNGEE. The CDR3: CASSAGLAVNYNEQFF. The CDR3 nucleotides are TGTGCCAGCAGCGCGGGACTAGCGGTAAACTACAATGAGCAGTTCTTC.

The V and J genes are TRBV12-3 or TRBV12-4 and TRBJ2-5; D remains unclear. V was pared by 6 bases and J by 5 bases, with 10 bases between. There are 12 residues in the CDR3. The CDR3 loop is CASSGFVETQYF. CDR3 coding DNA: TGTGCCAGCAGCGGGTTCGTGGAGACCCAGTACTTC.

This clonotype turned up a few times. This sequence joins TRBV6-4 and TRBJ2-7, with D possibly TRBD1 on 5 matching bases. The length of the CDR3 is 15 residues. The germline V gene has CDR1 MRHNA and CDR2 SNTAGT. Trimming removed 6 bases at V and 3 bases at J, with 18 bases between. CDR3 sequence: CASSAFQDNDYEQYF. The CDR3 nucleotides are TGTGCCAGCAGCGCATTCCAGGACAACGACTACGAGCAGTACTTC.

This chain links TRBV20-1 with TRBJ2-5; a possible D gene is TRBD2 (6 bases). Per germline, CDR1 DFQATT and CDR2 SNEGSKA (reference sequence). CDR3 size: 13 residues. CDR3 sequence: CSPLPGGMETQYF. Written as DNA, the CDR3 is TGCAGCCCACTACCGGGCGGGATGGAGACCCAGTACTTC.

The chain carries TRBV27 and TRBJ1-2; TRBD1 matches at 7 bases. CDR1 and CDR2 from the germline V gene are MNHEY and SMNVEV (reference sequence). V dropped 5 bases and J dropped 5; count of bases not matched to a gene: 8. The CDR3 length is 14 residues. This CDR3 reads CASSLQGMGYGYTF. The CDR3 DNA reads TGTGCCAGCAGTCTACAGGGGATGGGGTATGGCTACACCTTC.

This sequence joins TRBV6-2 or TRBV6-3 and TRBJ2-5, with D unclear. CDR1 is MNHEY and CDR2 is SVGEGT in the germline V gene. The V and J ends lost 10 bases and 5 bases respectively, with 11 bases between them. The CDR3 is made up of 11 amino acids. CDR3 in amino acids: CATSPRETQYF. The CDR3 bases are TGTGCCACATCGCCGAGGGAGACCCAGTACTTC.

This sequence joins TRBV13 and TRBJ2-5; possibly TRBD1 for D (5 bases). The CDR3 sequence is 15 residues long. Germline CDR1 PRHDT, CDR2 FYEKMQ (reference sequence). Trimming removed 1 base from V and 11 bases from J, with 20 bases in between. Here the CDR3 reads CASSLVADPGNEQYF. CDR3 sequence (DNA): TGTGCCAGCAGCTTAGTGGCCGACCCAGGGAATGAGCAGTACTTC.

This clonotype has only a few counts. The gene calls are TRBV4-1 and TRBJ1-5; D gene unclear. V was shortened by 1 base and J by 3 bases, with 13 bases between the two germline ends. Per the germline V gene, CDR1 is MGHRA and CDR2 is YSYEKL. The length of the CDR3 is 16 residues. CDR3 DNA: TGCGCCAGCAGCCAAGTCTTTGCAGACCCCAATCAGCCCCAGCATTTT. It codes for CASSQVFADPNQPQHF.

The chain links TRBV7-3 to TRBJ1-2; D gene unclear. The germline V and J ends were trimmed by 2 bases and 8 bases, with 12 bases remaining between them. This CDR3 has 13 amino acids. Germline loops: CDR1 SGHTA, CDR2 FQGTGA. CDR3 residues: CASSLGRHEGYTF. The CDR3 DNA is TGTGCCAGCAGCTTAGGCAGGCACGAGGGCTACACCTTC.

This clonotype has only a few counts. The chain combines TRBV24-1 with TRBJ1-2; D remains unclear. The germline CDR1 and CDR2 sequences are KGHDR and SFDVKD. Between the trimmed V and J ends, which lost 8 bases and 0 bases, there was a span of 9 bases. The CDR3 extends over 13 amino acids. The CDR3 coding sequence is TGTGCCACCAAGGGCTCGTCTAACTATGGCTACACCTTC. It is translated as CATKGSSNYGYTF.

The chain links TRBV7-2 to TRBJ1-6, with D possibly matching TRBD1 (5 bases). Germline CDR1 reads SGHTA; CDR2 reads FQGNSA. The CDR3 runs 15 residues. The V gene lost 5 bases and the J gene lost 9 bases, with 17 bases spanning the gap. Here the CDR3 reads CASSITQGGGSPLHF. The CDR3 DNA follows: TGTGCCAGCAGCATTACCCAGGGCGGGGGTTCACCCCTCCACTTT.

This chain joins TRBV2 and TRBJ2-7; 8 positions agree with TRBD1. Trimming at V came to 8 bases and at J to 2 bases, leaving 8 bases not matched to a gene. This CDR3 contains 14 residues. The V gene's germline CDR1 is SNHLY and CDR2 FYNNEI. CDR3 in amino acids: CASGPDRAAYEQYF. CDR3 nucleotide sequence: TGTGCCAGCGGACCGGACAGGGCTGCCTACGAGCAGTACTTC.

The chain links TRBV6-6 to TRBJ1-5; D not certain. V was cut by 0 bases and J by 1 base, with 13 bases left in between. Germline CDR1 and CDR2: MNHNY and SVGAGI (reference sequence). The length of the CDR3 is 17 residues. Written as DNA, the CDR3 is TGTGCCAGCAGTTACTCGTCCCGCCCAGTAAGCAATCAGCCCCAGCATTTT. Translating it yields CASSYSSRPVSNQPQHF.

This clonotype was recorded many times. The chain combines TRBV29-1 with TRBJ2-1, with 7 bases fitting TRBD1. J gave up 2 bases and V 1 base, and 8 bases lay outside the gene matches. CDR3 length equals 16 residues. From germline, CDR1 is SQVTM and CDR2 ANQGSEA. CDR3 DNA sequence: TGCAGCGTTGAAGGTGACGTAGGGACAGCCTACAATGAGCAGTTCTTC. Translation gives CSVEGDVGTAYNEQFF.

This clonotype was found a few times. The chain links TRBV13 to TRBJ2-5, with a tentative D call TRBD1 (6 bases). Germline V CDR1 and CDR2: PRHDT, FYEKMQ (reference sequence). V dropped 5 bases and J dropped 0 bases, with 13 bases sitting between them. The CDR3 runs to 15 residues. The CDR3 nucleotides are TGTGCCAGCAGCAGAGCCGACAGGTACCAAGAGACCCAGTACTTC. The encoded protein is CASSRADRYQETQYF.

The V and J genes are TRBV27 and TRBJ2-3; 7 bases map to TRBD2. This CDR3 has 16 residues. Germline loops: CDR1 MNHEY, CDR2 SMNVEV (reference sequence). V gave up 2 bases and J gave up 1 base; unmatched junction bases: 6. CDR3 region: CASSLRRLARTDTQYF. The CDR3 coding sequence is TGTGCCAGCAGTTTACGCCGACTAGCACGCACAGATACGCAGTATTTT.

The CDR3 region is CASSLRGQGPETQYF. The CDR3 coding sequence is TGTGCCAGCAGCTTAAGGGGACAGGGGCCAGAGACCCAGTACTTC. V gene TRBV7-9 combines with J gene TRBJ2-5, with 10 bases aligning to TRBD1. Germline trimming cut 2 bases from V and 4 bases from J; bases unmatched to any gene: 4. This CDR3 has 15 amino acids. Germline assignment: CDR1 SEHNR and CDR2 FQNEAQ (reference sequence).

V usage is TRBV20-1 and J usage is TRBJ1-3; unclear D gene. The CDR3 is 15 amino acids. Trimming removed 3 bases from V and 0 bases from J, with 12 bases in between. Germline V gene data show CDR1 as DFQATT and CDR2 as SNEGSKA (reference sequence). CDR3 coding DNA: TGCAGTGCTAGGATCGCAGAGAACTCTGGAAACACCATATATTTT. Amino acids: CSARIAENSGNTIYF.